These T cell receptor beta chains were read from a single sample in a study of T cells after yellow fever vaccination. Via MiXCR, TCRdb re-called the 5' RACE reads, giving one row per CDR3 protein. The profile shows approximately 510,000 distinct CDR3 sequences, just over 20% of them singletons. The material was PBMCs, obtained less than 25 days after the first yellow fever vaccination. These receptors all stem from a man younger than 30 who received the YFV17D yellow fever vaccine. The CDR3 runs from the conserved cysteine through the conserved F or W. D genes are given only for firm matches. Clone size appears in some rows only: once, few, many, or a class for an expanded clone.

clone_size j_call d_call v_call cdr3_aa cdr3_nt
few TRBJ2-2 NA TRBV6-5 CASSYLGGTGELFF TGTGCCAGCAGTTATCTAGGGGGCACCGGGGAGCTGTTTTTT
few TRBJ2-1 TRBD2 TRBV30 CAWSVLGLAGYNEQFF TGTGCCTGGAGTGTACTAGGGCTAGCGGGATACAATGAGCAGTTCTTC
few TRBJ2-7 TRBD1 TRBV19 CASSTGTGPYEQYF TGTGCCAGTAGTACCGGGACAGGGCCCTACGAGCAGTACTTC
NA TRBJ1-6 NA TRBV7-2 CASSLASLNSPLHF TGTGCCAGCAGCTTAGCGTCACTAAATTCACCCCTCCACTTT
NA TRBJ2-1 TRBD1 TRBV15 CATGDGQGSSEQFF TGTGCCACCGGGGACGGACAGGGGTCAAGTGAGCAGTTCTTC
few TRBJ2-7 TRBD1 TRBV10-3 CAISDLTGGEQYF TGTGCCATCAGTGACCTGACAGGGGGCGAGCAGTACTTC
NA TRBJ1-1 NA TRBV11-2 CASSPISHRTEAFF TGTGCCAGCAGCCCGATTTCGCATCGGACTGAAGCTTTCTTT
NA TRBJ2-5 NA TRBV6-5 CASSYLANPQETQYF TGTGCCAGCAGTTACCTGGCTAACCCCCAAGAGACCCAGTACTTC
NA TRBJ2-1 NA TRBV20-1 CSAPRGPLEQFF TGCAGTGCTCCCCGCGGACCTCTCGAGCAGTTCTTC
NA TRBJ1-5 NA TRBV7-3 CASSPGDGQPQHF TGTGCCAGCAGCCCAGGGGATGGGCAGCCCCAGCATTTT
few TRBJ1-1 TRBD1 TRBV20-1 CSATGTANTEAFF TGCAGTGCTACCGGGACAGCCAACACTGAAGCTTTCTTT
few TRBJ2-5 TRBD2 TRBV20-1 CSAGFYAGGQETQYF TGCAGTGCGGGCTTCTACGCGGGGGGACAAGAGACCCAGTACTTC
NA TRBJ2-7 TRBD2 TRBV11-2 CASSFPGTSGGYPSYEQYF TGTGCCAGCAGCTTCCCGGGGACTAGCGGGGGGTATCCTTCCTACGAGCAGTACTTC
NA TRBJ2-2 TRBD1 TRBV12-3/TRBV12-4 CASSLARTGPDGELFF TGTGCCAGCAGTTTGGCTAGGACAGGGCCGGACGGGGAGCTGTTTTTT
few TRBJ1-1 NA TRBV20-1 CSAREGGDTEAFF TGCAGTGCCCGAGAGGGAGGGGACACTGAAGCTTTCTTT
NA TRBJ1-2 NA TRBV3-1 CASSQDPQGRGYTF TGTGCCAGCAGCCAAGATCCACAGGGCCGTGGCTACACCTTC
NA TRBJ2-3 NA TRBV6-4 CASSSGIFGTDTQYF TGTGCCAGCTCATCAGGGATTTTTGGTACAGATACGCAGTATTTT
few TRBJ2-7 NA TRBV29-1 CSVVKVGVPYEQYF TGCAGCGTAGTAAAGGTGGGAGTCCCCTACGAGCAGTACTTC
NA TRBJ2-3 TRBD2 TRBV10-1 CASSESNSAWRGVADTQYF TGCGCCAGCAGTGAGTCGAATTCGGCGTGGCGGGGGGTTGCAGATACGCAGTATTTT
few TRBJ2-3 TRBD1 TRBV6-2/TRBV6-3 CASSQRQGSDTQYF TGTGCCAGCAGCCAGAGACAGGGATCAGATACGCAGTATTTT
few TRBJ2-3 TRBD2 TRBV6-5 CASSYSSGGTDTQYF TGTGCCAGCAGTTACTCTAGCGGGGGCACAGATACGCAGTATTTT
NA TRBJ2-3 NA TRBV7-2 CASSLLVTDTQYF TGTGCCAGCAGCTTACTTGTCACAGATACGCAGTATTTT
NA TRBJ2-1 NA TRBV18 CASSPPVDGGTSYNEQFF TGTGCCAGCTCACCACCCGTGGACGGGGGAACCTCCTACAATGAGCAGTTCTTC
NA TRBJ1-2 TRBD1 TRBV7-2 CASSSGQDILNYGYTF TGTGCCAGCAGCTCGGGACAGGACATACTTAACTATGGCTACACCTTC
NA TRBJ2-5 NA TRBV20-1 CSARTGIQETQYF TGCAGTGCTAGAACGGGGATCCAAGAGACCCAGTACTTC
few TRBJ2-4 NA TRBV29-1 CSVVHVEDYLAKNIQYF TGCAGCGTTGTCCACGTCGAGGACTATTTAGCCAAAAACATTCAGTACTTC
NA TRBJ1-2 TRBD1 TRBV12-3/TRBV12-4 CASSYQGGYGYTF TGTGCCAGCAGTTACCAGGGGGGCTATGGCTACACCTTC
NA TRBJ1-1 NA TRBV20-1 CSAAGTLNTEAFF TGCAGTGCCGCCGGGACACTCAACACTGAAGCTTTCTTT